This TCR beta chain was obtained from a study of shared clonotypes between healthy human individuals. Trimming took 3 bases from V and 7 from J, leaving 7 bases between them. The CDR3 has 11 residues. The germline CDR1 and CDR2 sequences are DFQATT and SNEGSKA (reference sequence). Sequencing was performed with immunoSEQ multiplex PCR; in TCRdb, only in-frame clones are kept and a portion is missing. The sample carries 2,500,000 or so clones, approximately 93% recorded once. What was sequenced was naive CD4+ T cells from PBMCs. Subset denoted: CD45RA+ positively selected. The chain combines TRBV20-1 with TRBJ1-5; D ambiguous. The sequence derives from a man aged 18 to 29 in good health. Some clones in this sample may be carry-over from other donors' samples. In nucleotides, the CDR3 is TGCAGTGCTAGCATGGGGCAGCCCCAGCATTTT. It specifies CSASMGQPQHF.